This TCR beta chain was recorded in a study of beta chain features in type 1 diabetes. As every portion of the isolated RNA was reverse transcribed, the sequencing read expressed TCRB transcripts. Generated by immunoSEQ multiplex PCR, the TCRdb table keeps only in-frame clones and is missing some. The profile covers around 500,000 clones, with about an eighth appearing a single time and 0.045% to 0.05% taken by the ten largest. The sequencing input was naive CD4+ T cells from blood. The source is a woman aged 18-35 years in good health.

CDR3 nucleotide sequence: TGTGCCAGCAGCCCGGACAGGGTAAAGGATGAGCAGTTCTTC. It is translated as CASSPDRVKDEQFF. The V call is TRBV7-2, the J call TRBJ2-1, with 8 bases aligning to TRBD1. CDR1 and CDR2 from the germline V gene are SGHTA and FQGNSA. Trimming took 5 bases from V and 8 from J; bases not matched to a gene: 8. This CDR3 region has 14 residues.